These T cell receptor beta chains were read from a single sample in a study of CD8 T cells in Susac syndrome. TCRdb reprocessed the immunoSEQ multiplex PCR reads with MiXCR, giving one entry per CDR3 protein. The repertoire holds 150,000 to 250,000 distinct CDR3 sequences, with 90% to 95% as singletons. Sequenced input: CD4+ T cells from PBMCs. The receptor source for this set is a human donor with multiple sclerosis. The CDR3 runs from the conserved cysteine through the conserved F or W. The order of the fields is J gene, clone size, D gene, V gene, CDR3 protein, CDR3 DNA. A D gene is named only where the DNA matches it firmly. Clone size is not always given. Where it is, it says once, few, many or a class for expanded clones.

>TRBJ2-1|-|-|TRBV18
CASSPVGSPIEGEQFF
TGTGCCAGCTCACCGGTCGGCTCCCCAATTGAGGGTGAGCAGTTCTTC
>TRBJ1-1|-|-|TRBV4-1
CASKIGTEAFF
TGCGCCAGCAAAATTGGGACTGAAGCTTTCTTT
>TRBJ2-7|-|-|TRBV7-3
CASSLNPGTDEQYF
TGTGCCAGCAGCTTAAATCCAGGGACGGACGAGCAGTACTTC
>TRBJ2-5|-|-|TRBV30
CAWSIGFQETQYF
TGTGCCTGGAGTATTGGGTTCCAAGAGACCCAGTACTTC
>TRBJ2-7|-|-|TRBV4-2
CASSQATSGLGYEQYF
TGTGCCAGCAGCCAAGCGACTAGTGGTTTGGGATACGAGCAGTACTTC
>TRBJ1-2|once|TRBD1|TRBV13
CASSVKTGTGGYTF
TGTGCCAGCAGCGTTAAGACAGGGACCGGTGGCTACACCTTC
>TRBJ2-6|-|TRBD1|TRBV7-9
CASGQGSGANVLTF
TGTGCCAGCGGACAGGGCTCTGGGGCCAACGTCCTGACTTTC
>TRBJ2-2|-|-|TRBV24-1
CATSDHRLRTGELFF
TGTGCCACCAGTGATCATCGACTGAGGACCGGGGAGCTGTTTTTT
>TRBJ2-1|-|-|TRBV7-9
CATDPLYNEQFF
TGTGCCACAGACCCCCTCTACAATGAGCAGTTCTTC
>TRBJ2-7|-|TRBD2|TRBV4-1
CASSRRLAGACYEQYF
TGCGCCAGCAGCCGGAGACTAGCGGGAGCTTGTTACGAGCAGTACTTC
>TRBJ1-1|-|TRBD1|TRBV27
CASRLSGGWAEAFF
TGTGCCAGCAGGTTATCAGGGGGCTGGGCTGAAGCTTTCTTT
>TRBJ2-3|-|-|TRBV29-1
CSVEVSGTDTQYF
TGCAGCGTTGAAGTTTCCGGGACAGATACGCAGTATTTT
>TRBJ2-5|once|TRBD2|TRBV3-1
CASSQGGGKETQYF
TGTGCCAGCAGCCAAGGGGGAGGGAAAGAGACCCAGTACTTC
>TRBJ2-3|-|-|TRBV20-1
CSATDPDTQYF
TGCAGTGCTACAGACCCCGATACGCAGTATTTT
>TRBJ2-7|once|-|TRBV5-6
CASSFPSGEQYF
TGTGCCAGCAGCTTTCCCTCGGGGGAGCAGTACTTC
>TRBJ1-2|-|-|TRBV11-3
CASSLPPGGNGYTF
TGTGCCAGCAGCTTACCACCCGGAGGGAATGGCTACACCTTC
>TRBJ2-7|-|TRBD1|TRBV2
CASSRRQGTPYEQYF
TGTGCCAGCAGCCGTCGACAGGGTACCCCCTACGAGCAGTACTTC
>TRBJ2-5|-|-|TRBV30
CAWSVLFQETQYF
TGTGCCTGGAGTGTGCTCTTTCAAGAGACCCAGTACTTC